The clone carrying this T cell receptor (beta chain) was detected ten times or more. Its cognate antigen is unknown. TCRdb re-derived calls from the 5' RACE reads in MiXCR, one entry per CDR3 protein. The data contain some 250,000 distinct CDR3 sequences, approximately 12% of them singletons. With 6 bases removed from V and 2 bases from J, the gap between germline ends came to 13 bases. This CDR3 is built from 14 residues. The source of the sample is a study of CD8 T cells in ankylosing spondylitis. Study-level findings and limits: Matched synovial fluid from ankylosing spondylitis patients was reported to be enriched for disease-linked clones. A TCR beta motif of fewer than ten highly homologous variants seemed to mark ankylosing spondylitis blood. Prior work had noted some motif variants in reactive arthritis blood and synovial fluid.

The V and J genes are TRBV12-3 or TRBV12-4 and TRBJ2-5; a weak D match, TRBD2 (6 bases). The sequenced sample was blood, either unsorted or a sorted T cell fraction (not recorded which). The receptor was isolated from a male donor with ankylosing spondylitis or in good health (not recorded which). DNA of the CDR3: TGTGCCAGCAGGGCCAGCGGGCGACAAGAGACCCAGTACTTC. This translates into CASRASGRQETQYF.